This TCR beta chain was captured in a study of blood T cells in healthy people across ages. A second PCR of 7 to 11 cycles used a sample-barcoded 5' primer and a J-beta primer mix. TCRdb reanalysed the 5' RACE reads using MiXCR and keeps one entry per CDR3 protein. This sample yields about a million distinct CDR3 sequences, of which about 51% are seen a single time; about a fifth belongs to the top ten. The CDR3 has 18 residues. Germline V gene sequence: CDR1 SGDLS, CDR2 YYNGEE. V trimming: 0 bases; J trimming: 11 bases; junction bases outside the gene matches: 17. Extraction yielded at least 6 micrograms of total RNA per sample.

V and J are TRBV9 and TRBJ2-5; TRBD1 agrees at 12 bases. The receptor comes from an older woman in good health. Sequenced input: blood. The CDR3 loop is CASSVDPWGTGGSNEQYF. The DNA for the CDR3 is TGTGCCAGCAGCGTAGATCCGTGGGGGACAGGGGGCTCGAATGAGCAGTACTTC. The variable domain in full, completed from reference TRBV9 and TRBJ2-5, reads DSGVTQTPKHLITATGQRVTLRCSPRSGDLSVYWYQQSLDQGLQFLIQYYNGEERAKGNILERFSAQQFPDLHSELNLSSLELGDSALYFCASSVDPWGTGGSNEQYFGPGTRLLVL.